A single sample is the source of the 11 T cell receptor beta chains below, sequenced in a study of human T cells and chemical hapten exposure. TCRdb itself ran the RACE reads through MiXCR, one entry per CDR3 protein. The table records about 42,000 distinct CDR3 sequences, 8.9% of them present only once. Documented time point: patch test 2, 6 weeks after DPC sensitization. This sample's treatment: therapeutic diphenylcyclopropenone sensitization with weekly scalp DPC. The source material was whole blood, sampled in connection with sensitization to the hapten diphenylcyclopropenone (DPC). Receptor source: a woman in her thirties or forties with alopecia areata. Some clones in this sample may be carry-over from other donors' samples.

The chain combines TRBV20-1 with TRBJ2-2; weak D call: TRBD1 (7 bases). Germline assignment: CDR1 DFQATT and CDR2 SNEGSKA (reference sequence). V was shortened by 1 base and J by 4 bases, with 13 bases between the two germline ends. The CDR3 spans 15 residues. Written as DNA, the CDR3 is TGCAGTGCTAGAGGGTCAGGGGGAGGCACCGGGGAGCTGTTTTTT. Translating it yields CSARGSGGGTGELFF.

The rearrangement links TRBV11-3 to TRBJ1-4; TRBD1 aligns across 8 bases. V gave up 4 bases and J gave up 9 bases; unmatched junction bases: 19. The CDR3 covers 18 residues. The germline V gene has CDR1 SGHNT and CDR2 YENEEA. The CDR3 DNA reads TGTGCCAGCAGCTCGAACCGAAGACGCGGCAGGGGGCAAAAAAAACTGTTTTTT. It encodes CASSSNRRRGRGQKKLFF.

This clonotype was counted many times. This chain uses TRBV4-2 with TRBJ1-4; D is possibly TRBD1 (5 bases). This CDR3 has 16 amino acids. Trimming took 4 bases from V and 7 from J, leaving 19 bases between them. The germline gives CDR1 LGHNA, CDR2 YNFKEQ. CDR3 sequence reads: CASSPTGGDGGEKLFF. CDR3 nucleotides: TGTGCCAGCAGCCCCACTGGGGGAGATGGGGGTGAAAAACTGTTTTTT.

This clonotype occurred many times. It is unclear where the CDR3 begins or ends on the DNA, so no DNA is shown, and the CDR3 is as TCRdb lists it. The V gene is TRBV6-6, the J gene TRBJ1-5. From its first to its last residue, the CDR3 has 13 amino acids. CDR1 is MNHNY, CDR2 SVGAGI, per germline (reference sequence). CDR3 sequence: CASSSSTYQPQHF.

This clonotype was picked up a small number of times. The V call is TRBV27, the J call TRBJ2-7; a possible D gene is TRBD1 (6 bases). CDR1 is MNHEY and CDR2 is SMNVEV in the germline V gene (reference sequence). V lost 7 bases and J 3 bases, leaving 19 bases between the germline ends. The CDR3 is 15 amino acids. The CDR3 loop is CASKETGTTNYEQYF. In DNA, the CDR3 is TGTGCCAGCAAAGAAACCGGGACAACAAACTACGAGCAGTACTTC.

This clonotype was detected ten times or more. This chain links TRBV11-2 with TRBJ2-1; D call uncertain. Trimming took 0 bases from V and 9 from J, leaving 9 bases between them. The CDR3 is 13 amino acids. Germline V gives CDR1 SGHAT, CDR2 FQNNGV. In DNA, the CDR3 is TGTGCCAGCAGCTTAGATCAAAGCTTTGAGCAGTTCTTC. Encoded protein: CASSLDQSFEQFF.

This clonotype was detected ten times or more. The chain employs TRBV11-2 and TRBJ1-1; D unresolved. Trimming removed 1 base from V and 4 bases from J, with 10 bases in between. Germline V gene sequence: CDR1 SGHAT, CDR2 FQNNGV. The CDR3 sequence is 14 residues long. The CDR3 here is CASSLVAVSTEAFF. In DNA, the CDR3 is TGTGCCAGCAGCTTAGTAGCAGTAAGCACTGAAGCTTTCTTT.

This clonotype showed up many times. V usage is TRBV20-1 and J usage is TRBJ1-6; D is ambiguous. V lost 3 bases to trimming and J lost 7 bases, with 10 bases between them. CDR1 and CDR2 from the germline V gene are DFQATT and SNEGSKA (reference sequence). The CDR3 runs 13 residues. Here the CDR3 DNA reads TGCAGTGCTAGCCCCGGGAACAATTCACCCCTCCACTTT. Its protein is CSASPGNNSPLHF.

This clonotype was counted at least ten times. J is TRBJ2-7 and V is TRBV7-6; TRBD1 aligns across 8 bases. Unmatched junction bases numbered 10, after V lost 2 bases and J lost 4 bases. CDR1 SGHVS and CDR2 FNYEAQ come from the germline V gene. The CDR3 covers 16 residues. CDR3 amino acids: CASSLLSTGATYEQYF. In nucleotides, the CDR3 is TGTGCCAGCAGCTTACTCTCGACAGGGGCCACGTACGAGCAGTACTTC.

This clonotype came up many times. The genes are TRBV6-1 and TRBJ1-1; no clear D. Germline V gene lookup returns CDR1 MNHNS and CDR2 SASEGT. V dropped 7 bases and J dropped 0 bases, with 18 bases sitting between them. The CDR3 has 16 residues. CDR3 sequence (DNA): TGTGCCAGCAAAGAAGCTCTAGGGCGGTTGAACACTGAAGCTTTCTTT. Amino acid sequence: CASKEALGRLNTEAFF.

This clonotype was seen more than once but under ten times. Being one base from a much bigger clone, this may be a read error. The CDR3 end shows no conserved phenylalanine or tryptophan, and so a read error is likely. The DNA is left out, because the CDR3 cannot be placed on it with certainty; the CDR3 is given as TCRdb lists it. V usage is TRBV20-1 and J usage is TRBJ1-6. The CDR3 sequence runs 11 residues, both termini included. Per the germline V gene, CDR1 is DFQATT and CDR2 is SNEGSKA (reference sequence). CDR3 protein: CSARDHLISGL.